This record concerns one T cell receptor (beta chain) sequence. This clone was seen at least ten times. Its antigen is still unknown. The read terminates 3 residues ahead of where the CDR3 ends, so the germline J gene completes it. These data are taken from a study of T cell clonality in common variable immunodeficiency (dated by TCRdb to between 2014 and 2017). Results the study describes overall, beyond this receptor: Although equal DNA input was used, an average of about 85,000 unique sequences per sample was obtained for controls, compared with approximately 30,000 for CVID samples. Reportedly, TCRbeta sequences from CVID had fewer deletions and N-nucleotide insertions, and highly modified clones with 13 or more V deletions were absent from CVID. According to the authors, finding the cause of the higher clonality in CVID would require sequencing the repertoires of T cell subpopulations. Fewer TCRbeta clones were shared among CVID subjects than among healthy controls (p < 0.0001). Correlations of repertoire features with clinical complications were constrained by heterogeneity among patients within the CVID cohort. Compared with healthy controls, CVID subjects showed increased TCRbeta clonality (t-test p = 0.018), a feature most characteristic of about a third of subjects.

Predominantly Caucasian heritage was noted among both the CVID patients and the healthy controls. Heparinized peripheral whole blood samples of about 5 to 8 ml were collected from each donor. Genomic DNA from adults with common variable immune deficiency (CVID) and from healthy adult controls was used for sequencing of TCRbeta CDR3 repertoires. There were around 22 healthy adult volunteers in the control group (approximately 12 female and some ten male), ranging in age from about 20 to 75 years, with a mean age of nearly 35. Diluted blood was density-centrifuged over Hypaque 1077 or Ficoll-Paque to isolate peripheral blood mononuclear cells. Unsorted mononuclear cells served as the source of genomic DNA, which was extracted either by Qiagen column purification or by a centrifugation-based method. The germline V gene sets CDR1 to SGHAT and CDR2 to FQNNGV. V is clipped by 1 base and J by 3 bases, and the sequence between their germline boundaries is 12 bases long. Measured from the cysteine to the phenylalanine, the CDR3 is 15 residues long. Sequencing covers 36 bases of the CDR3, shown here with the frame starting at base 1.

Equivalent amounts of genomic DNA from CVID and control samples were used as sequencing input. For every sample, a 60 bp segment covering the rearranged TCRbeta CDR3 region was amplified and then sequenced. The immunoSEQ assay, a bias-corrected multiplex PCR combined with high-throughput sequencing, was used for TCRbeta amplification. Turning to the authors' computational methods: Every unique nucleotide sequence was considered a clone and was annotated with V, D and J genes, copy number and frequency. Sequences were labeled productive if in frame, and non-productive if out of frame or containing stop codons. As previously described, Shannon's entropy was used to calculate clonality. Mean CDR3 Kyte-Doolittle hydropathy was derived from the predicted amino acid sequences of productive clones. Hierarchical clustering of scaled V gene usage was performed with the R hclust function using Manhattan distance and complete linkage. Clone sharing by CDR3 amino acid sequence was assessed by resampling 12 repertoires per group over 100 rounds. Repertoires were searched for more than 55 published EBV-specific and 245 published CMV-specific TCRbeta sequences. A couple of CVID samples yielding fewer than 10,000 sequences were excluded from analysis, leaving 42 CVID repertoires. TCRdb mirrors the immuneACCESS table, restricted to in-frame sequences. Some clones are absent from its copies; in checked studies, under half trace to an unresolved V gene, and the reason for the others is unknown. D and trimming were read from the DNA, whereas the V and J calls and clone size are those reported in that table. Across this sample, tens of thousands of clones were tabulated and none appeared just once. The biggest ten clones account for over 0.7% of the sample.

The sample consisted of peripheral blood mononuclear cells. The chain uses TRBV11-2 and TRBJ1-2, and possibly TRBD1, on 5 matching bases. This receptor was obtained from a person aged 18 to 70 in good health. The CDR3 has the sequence CASSLGPGLDYGYTF. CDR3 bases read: TGTGCCAGCAGCTTAGGTCCAGGGTTGGACTATGGC.